The present TCR beta chain was sequenced within a study of cytomegalovirus exposure and HLA in healthy donors. It was with 60 Vbeta and 13 Jbeta primers that the PCR ran. Profiling relied on immunoSEQ multiplex PCR, and the TCRdb table lists in-frame clones only, not all of them. The table counts more than 95,000 clones; 3.5% lies in the top ten. The CDR3 contains 16 residues. Overall study findings and caveats: What a later analysis reportedly showed was that an Asian-associated ancestry cluster had fewer N-insertions than the approximately 700-donor mean. Immune exposure data for these donors was limited to CMV serostatus. The authors later found most CMV-associated TCR beta chains appeared HLA-restricted. More than 150 TCR beta chains were listed as cytomegalovirus-associated.

As to this clone: Antigen: not known.

The V call is TRBV21-1, the J call TRBJ2-7; whether TRBD2, the table's D call, matches the DNA was not checked. TRBV21-1 is a pseudogene. The receptor comes from a man aged 40-50 years in good health and CMV-seronegative. Input material: PBMCs. CDR3 DNA: TGTGCCAGCAGCAAGTCCCCTTTAGCGGGGTCCTACGAGCAGTACTTC. It specifies CASSKSPLAGSYEQYF.